The 2 T cell receptor beta chains listed next were all sequenced from one sample in a study of cytomegalovirus exposure and HLA in healthy donors. The table came from immunoSEQ multiplex PCR; TCRdb's copy has only in-frame clones and leaves some out. This table holds 150,000 to 200,000 clones, roughly 83% found once. Sequencing was done on a sample of PBMCs. The origin of the receptors is a man aged 25-45 years in good health and CMV-seropositive.

J is TRBJ1-2 and V is TRBV28, with 7 bases identical to TRBD1. V trimming: 6 bases; J trimming: 5 bases; junction bases outside the gene matches: 6. This CDR3 comprises 13 residues. Germline-derived CDR1 and CDR2 are MDHEN and SYDVKM. CDR3 DNA: TGTGCCAGCAGCTCGACAGGGCTGTATGGCTACACCTTC. This gives the protein CASSSTGLYGYTF.

The rearrangement links TRBV4-1 to TRBJ1-1; 9 bases are a match to TRBD1. Trimming removed 0 bases from V and 3 bases from J; junction bases left unmatched: 8. This CDR3 region has 17 residues. Germline V lookup: CDR1 MGHRA, CDR2 YSYEKL. Here the CDR3 reads CASSQDAGDRVDTEAFF. CDR3 bases: TGCGCCAGCAGCCAAGATGCGGGGGACAGGGTCGACACTGAAGCTTTCTTT.